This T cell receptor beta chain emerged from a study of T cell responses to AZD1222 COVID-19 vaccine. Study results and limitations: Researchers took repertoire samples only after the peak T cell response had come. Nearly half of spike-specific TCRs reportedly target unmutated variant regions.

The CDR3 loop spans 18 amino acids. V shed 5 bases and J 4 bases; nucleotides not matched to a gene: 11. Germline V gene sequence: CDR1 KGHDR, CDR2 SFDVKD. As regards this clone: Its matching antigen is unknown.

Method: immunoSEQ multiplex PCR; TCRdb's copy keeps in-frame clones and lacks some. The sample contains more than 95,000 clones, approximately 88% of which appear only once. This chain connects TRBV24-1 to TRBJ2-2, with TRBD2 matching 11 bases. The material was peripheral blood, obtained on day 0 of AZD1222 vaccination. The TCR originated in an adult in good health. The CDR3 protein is CATSVTIGTSGGTGELFF. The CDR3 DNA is TGTGCCACCAGTGTTACGATCGGGACTAGCGGCGGCACCGGGGAGCTGTTTTTT.